What follows are 9 T cell receptor beta chains derived from one specimen sequenced in a study of blood T cell repertoires in COVID-19. Assay: immunoSEQ multiplex PCR; the TCRdb copy retains only in-frame clones and omits some. Of a few hundred thousand clones detected, 83% appear once; the ten largest clones hold 5% to 5.5%. Sequenced input: PBMCs or T cells enriched from blood (not recorded which). The receptors originated from a woman between 50 and 59 years old who had recovered from COVID-19.

As regards this clone: At the DNA level, this CDR3 is encoded by other sequences in the same sample as well. This chain connects TRBV6-5 to TRBJ1-2; TRBD1 might be the D (6 bases). V was pared by 9 bases and J by 4 bases, with 12 bases between. This CDR3 comprises 12 residues. Germline values: CDR1 MNHEY, CDR2 SVGAGI. CDR3 sequence: CASRGGSYGYTF. For the CDR3, the DNA is TGTGCCAGTAGGGGGGGGTCCTATGGCTACACCTTC.

This clone was detected only a few times. The CDR3 DNA is TGTGCCTGGAGAGACAGGGGAGTGATGGGGCCCCAGCATTTT. It translates to CAWRDRGVMGPQHF. V and J are TRBV30 and TRBJ1-5; 8 bases align to TRBD1. J lost 9 bases, V lost 3 bases, and 10 bases had no gene match. The CDR3 covers 14 residues. The germline gives CDR1 GTSNPN, CDR2 SVGIG (reference sequence). The full variable domain, with the rest looked up from reference TRBV30 and TRBJ1-5, is SQTIHQWPATLVQPVGSPLSLECTVEGTSNPNLYWYRQAAGRGLQLLFYSVGIGQISSEVPQNLSASRPQDRQFILSSKKLLLSDSGFYLCAWRDRGVMGPQHFGDGTRLSIL.

The genes are TRBV6-5 and TRBJ2-7; tentative D call: TRBD1 (6 bases). From germline, CDR1 is MNHEY and CDR2 SVGAGI. CDR3 size: 13 residues. The V gene lost 7 bases and the J gene lost 5 bases, with 15 bases spanning the gap. The CDR3 region is CASNRVPGDEQYF. The CDR3 nucleotides read TGTGCCAGCAACAGGGTGCCCGGGGACGAGCAGTACTTC.

The chain links TRBV18 to TRBJ2-7; possible D gene TRBD1, 5 bases. Germline-derived CDR1 and CDR2 are KGHSH and LQKENI. The CDR3 runs to 14 residues. Trimming removed 2 bases from V and 6 bases from J, with 14 bases in between. The CDR3 loop reads CASSPKETEGEQYF. CDR3 in DNA: TGTGCCAGCTCACCAAAGGAGACAGAAGGCGAGCAGTACTTC.

CDR3: CSAGQRDYGYTF. For the CDR3, the DNA is TGCAGCGCCGGACAGAGGGACTATGGCTACACCTTC. The rearrangement uses TRBV29-1 and TRBJ1-2; weak D call: TRBD1 (6 bases). The CDR3 has 12 amino acids. V shed 7 bases and J shed 3 bases, with 12 bases lying between them. Germline lookup yields CDR1 SQVTM and CDR2 ANQGSEA. Complete variable domain (other parts from reference TRBV29-1 and TRBJ1-2): SAVISQKPSRDICQRGTSLTIQCQVDSQVTMMFWYRQQPGQSLTLIATANQGSEATYESGFVIDKFPISRPNLTFSTLTVSNMSPEDSSIYLCSAGQRDYGYTFGSGTRLTVV.

This clone was found a few times. The chain combines TRBV5-6 with TRBJ2-7; 9 nucleotides match TRBD1. The CDR3 extends over 15 amino acids. The trim removed 3 bases at V and 4 bases at J, leaving 8 bases unmatched. Germline-derived CDR1 and CDR2 are SGHDT and YYEEEE. As DNA, the CDR3 is TGTGCCAGCAGCTCGGCCGGGACAGGGTTTTACGAGCAGTACTTC. It translates to CASSSAGTGFYEQYF.

This clone was found once. The V and J genes are TRBV24-1 and TRBJ2-3; possibly TRBD2 for D (6 bases). Trimming took off 6 bases at V and 6 bases at J, with 21 bases between the two ends. Germline V gene sequence: CDR1 KGHDR, CDR2 SFDVKD. CDR3 length equals 16 residues. DNA for the CDR3: TGTGCCACCAGTAACGCGGGACTCAACAATGCGGATACGCAGTATTTT. Translating gives CATSNAGLNNADTQYF.

This sequence joins TRBV19 and TRBJ1-2, with 7 bases identical to TRBD1. Trimming cost V 4 bases and J 2 bases; bases outside gene matches: 19. Germline V gene data show CDR1 as LNHDA and CDR2 as SQIVND (reference sequence). This CDR3 contains 19 residues. CDR3 sequence reads: CASSNPNNPGQFLNYGYTF. DNA of the CDR3: TGTGCCAGTAGTAACCCGAATAATCCGGGACAGTTCTTAAACTATGGCTACACCTTC.

The gene calls are TRBV27 and TRBJ1-1; D is possibly TRBD1 (6 bases). Trimming pared 5 bases from V and 4 bases from J, leaving 17 bases between. This CDR3 contains 15 residues. CDR1 MNHEY and CDR2 SMNVEV come from the germline V gene (reference sequence). The CDR3 DNA is TGTGCCAGCAGTCCCCACAGGGAGTATGGCACTGAAGCTTTCTTT. Translating it yields CASSPHREYGTEAFF.